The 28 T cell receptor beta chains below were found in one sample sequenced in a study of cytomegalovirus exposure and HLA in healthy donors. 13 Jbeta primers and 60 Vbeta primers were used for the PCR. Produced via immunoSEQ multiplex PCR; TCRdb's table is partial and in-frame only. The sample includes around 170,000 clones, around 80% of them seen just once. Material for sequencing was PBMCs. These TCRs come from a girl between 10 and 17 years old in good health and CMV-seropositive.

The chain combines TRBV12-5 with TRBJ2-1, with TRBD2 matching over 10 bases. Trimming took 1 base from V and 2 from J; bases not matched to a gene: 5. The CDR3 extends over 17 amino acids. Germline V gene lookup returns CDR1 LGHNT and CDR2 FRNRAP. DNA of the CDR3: TGTGCTAGTGGTTTGGCTAGCGGGAGTATAACCTACAATGAGCAGTTCTTC. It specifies CASGLASGSITYNEQFF. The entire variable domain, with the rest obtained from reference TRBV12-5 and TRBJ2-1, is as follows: DARVTQTPRHKVTEMGQEVTMRCQPILGHNTVFWYRQTMMQGLELLAYFRNRAPLDDSGMPKDRFSAEMPDATLATLKIQPSEPRDSAVYFCASGLASGSITYNEQFFGPGTRLTVL.

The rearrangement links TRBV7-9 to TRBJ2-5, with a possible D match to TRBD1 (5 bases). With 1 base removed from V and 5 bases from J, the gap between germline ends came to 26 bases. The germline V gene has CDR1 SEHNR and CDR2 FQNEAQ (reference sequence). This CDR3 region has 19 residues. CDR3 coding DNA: TGTGCCAGCAGCTTAGGTTTCGTCGGTGGGCAGGGTGTCTGGGAGACCCAGTACTTC. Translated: CASSLGFVGGQGVWETQYF.

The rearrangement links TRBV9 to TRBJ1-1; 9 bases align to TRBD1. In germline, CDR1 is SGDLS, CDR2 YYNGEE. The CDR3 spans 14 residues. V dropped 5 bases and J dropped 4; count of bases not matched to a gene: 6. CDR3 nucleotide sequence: TGTGCCAGCAGTCTACAGGGGGCGAGCACTGAAGCTTTCTTT. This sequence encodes CASSLQGASTEAFF. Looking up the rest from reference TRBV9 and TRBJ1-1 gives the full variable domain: DSGVTQTPKHLITATGQRVTLRCSPRSGDLSVYWYQQSLDQGLQFLIQYYNGEERAKGNILERFSAQQFPDLHSELNLSSLELGDSALYFCASSLQGASTEAFFGQGTRLTVV.

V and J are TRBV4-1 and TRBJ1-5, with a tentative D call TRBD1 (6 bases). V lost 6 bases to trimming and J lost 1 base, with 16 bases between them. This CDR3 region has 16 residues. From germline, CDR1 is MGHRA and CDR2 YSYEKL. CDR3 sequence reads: CASSNRDGSSNQPQHF. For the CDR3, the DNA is TGCGCCAGCAGTAACAGGGATGGCTCGAGCAATCAGCCCCAGCATTTT.

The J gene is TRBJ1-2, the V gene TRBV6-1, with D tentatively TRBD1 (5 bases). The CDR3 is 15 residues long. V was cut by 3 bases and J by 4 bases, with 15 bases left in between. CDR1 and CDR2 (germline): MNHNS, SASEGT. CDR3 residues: CASSDASGRAYGYTF. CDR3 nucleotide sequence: TGTGCCAGCAGTGACGCGTCAGGGAGGGCCTATGGCTACACCTTC.

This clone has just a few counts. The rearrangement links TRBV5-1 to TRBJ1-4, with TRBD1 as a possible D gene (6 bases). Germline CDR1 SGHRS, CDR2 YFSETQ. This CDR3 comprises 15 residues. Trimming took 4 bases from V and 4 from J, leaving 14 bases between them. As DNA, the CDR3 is TGCGCCAGCAGCATGTCAGGGGCCCTTAATGAAAAACTGTTTTTT. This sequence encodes CASSMSGALNEKLFF.

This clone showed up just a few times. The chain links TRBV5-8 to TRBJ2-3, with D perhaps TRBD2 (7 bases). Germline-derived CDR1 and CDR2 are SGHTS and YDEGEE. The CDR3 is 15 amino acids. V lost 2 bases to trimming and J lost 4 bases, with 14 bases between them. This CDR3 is CASSFGGRGADTQYF. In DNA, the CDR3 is TGTGCCAGCAGCTTTGGAGGGAGGGGGGCAGATACGCAGTATTTT.

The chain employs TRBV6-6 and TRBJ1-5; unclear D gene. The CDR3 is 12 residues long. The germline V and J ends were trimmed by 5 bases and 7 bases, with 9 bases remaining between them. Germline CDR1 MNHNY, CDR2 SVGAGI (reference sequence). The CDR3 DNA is TGTGCCAGCAGTGACCTAGAGCAGCCCCAGCATTTT. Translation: CASSDLEQPQHF.

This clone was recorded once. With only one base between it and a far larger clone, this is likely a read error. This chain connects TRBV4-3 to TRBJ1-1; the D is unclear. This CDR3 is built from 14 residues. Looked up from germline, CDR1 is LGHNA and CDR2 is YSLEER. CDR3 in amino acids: CASGQARYNTEAFF. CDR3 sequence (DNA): TGCGCCAGCGGCCAGGCCAGATATAACACTGAAGCTTTCTTT.

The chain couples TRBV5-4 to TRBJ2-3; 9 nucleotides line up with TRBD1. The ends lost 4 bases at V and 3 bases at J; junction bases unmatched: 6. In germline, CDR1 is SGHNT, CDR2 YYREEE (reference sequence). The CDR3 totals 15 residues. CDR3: CASSRPGQGTDTQYF. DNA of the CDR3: TGTGCCAGCAGCCGTCCGGGACAGGGTACAGATACGCAGTATTTT.

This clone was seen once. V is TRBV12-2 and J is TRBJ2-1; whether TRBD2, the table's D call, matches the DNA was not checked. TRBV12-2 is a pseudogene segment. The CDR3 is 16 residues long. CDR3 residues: CASRLAGAGVRNEQFF. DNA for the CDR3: TGTGCAAGTCGCTTAGCGGGTGCGGGAGTACGCAATGAGCAGTTCTTC.

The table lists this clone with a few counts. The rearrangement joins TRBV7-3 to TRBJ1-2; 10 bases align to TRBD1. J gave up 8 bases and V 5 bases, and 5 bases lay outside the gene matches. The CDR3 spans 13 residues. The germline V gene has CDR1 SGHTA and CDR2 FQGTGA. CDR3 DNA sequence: TGTGCCAGCAGCCCGGGACAGGGGCGAGGCTACACCTTC. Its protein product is CASSPGQGRGYTF.

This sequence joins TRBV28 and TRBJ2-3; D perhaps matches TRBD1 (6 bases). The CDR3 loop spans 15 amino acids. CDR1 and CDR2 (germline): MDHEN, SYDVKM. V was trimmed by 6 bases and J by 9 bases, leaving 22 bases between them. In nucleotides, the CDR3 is TGTGCCAGCAGATCAGGGGAAATCCTAGGAGGCACGCAGTATTTT. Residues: CASRSGEILGGTQYF. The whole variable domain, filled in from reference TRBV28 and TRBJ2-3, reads DVKVTQSSRYLVKRTGEKVFLECVQDMDHENMFWYRQDPGLGLRLIYFSYDVKMKEKGDIPEGYSVSREKKERFSLILESASTNQTSMYLCASRSGEILGGTQYFGPGTRLTVL.

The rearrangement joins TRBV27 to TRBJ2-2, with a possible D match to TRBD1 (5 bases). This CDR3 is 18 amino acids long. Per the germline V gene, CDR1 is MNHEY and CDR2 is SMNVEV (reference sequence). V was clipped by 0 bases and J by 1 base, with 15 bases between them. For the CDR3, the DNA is TGTGCCAGCAGTTTATCTCTGGACACCCCGTGGAACACCGGGGAGCTGTTTTTT. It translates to CASSLSLDTPWNTGELFF.

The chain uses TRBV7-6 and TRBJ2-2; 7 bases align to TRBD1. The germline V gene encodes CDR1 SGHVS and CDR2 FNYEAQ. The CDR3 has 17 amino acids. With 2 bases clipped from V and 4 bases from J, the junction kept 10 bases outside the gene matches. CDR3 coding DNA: TGTGCCAGCAGCTTACCGAGGACAGGCGCCTCCACCGGGGAGCTGTTTTTT. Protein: CASSLPRTGASTGELFF. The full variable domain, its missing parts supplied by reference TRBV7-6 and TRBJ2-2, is GAGVSQSPRYKVTKRGQDVALRCDPISGHVSLYWYRQALGQGPEFLTYFNYEAQQDKSGLPNDRFSAERPEGSISTLTIQRTEQRDSAMYRCASSLPRTGASTGELFFGEGSRLTVL.

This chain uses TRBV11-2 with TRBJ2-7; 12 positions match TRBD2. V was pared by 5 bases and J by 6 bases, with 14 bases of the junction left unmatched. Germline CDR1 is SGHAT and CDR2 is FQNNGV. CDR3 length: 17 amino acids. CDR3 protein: CASSARLGLAGPSEQYF. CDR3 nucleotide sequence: TGTGCCAGCAGCGCAAGATTGGGACTAGCGGGTCCATCCGAGCAGTACTTC.

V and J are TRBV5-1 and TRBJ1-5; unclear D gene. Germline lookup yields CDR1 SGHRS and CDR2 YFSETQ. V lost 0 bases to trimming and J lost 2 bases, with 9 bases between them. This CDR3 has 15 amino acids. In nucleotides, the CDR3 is TGCGCCAGCAGCTTGGTTGGCGAGGGCAATCAGCCCCAGCATTTT. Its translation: CASSLVGEGNQPQHF.

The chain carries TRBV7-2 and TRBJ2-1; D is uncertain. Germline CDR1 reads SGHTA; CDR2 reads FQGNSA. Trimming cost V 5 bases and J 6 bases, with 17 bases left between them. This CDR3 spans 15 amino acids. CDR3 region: CASSTSQQNPNEQFF. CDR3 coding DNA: TGTGCCAGCAGCACCTCCCAACAGAACCCCAATGAGCAGTTCTTC.

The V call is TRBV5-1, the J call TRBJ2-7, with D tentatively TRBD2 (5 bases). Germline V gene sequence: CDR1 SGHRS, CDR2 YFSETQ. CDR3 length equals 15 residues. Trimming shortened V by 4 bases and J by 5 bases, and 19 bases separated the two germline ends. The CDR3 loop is CASSHSYGVEHEQYF. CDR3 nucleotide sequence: TGCGCCAGCAGCCACTCTTACGGGGTAGAGCACGAGCAGTACTTC.

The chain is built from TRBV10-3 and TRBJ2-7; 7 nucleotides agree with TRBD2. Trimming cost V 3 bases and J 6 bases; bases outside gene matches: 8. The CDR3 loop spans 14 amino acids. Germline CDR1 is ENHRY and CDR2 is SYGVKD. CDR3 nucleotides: TGTGCCATCAGTGATGAGGGAGGGCCGGGCGAGCAGTACTTC. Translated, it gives CAISDEGGPGEQYF.

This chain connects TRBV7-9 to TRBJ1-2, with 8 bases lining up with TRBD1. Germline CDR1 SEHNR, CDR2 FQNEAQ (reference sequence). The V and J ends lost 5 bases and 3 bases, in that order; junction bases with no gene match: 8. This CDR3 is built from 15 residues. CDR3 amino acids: CASSPRQGFDYGYTF. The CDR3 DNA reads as TGTGCCAGCAGCCCACGACAGGGGTTTGACTATGGCTACACCTTC.

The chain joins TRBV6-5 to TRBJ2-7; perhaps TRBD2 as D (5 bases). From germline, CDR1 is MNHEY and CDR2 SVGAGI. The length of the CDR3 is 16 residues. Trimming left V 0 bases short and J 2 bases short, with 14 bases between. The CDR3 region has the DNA TGTGCCAGCAGTTACTCGGCGGGCGGAGCAACCTACGAGCAGTACTTC. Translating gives CASSYSAGGATYEQYF.

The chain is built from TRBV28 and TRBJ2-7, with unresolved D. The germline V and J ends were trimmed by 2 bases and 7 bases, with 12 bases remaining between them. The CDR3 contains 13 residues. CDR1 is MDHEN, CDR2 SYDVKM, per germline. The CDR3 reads CASSLAAPREQYF. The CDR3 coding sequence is TGTGCCAGCAGTTTAGCGGCTCCTCGGGAGCAGTACTTC.

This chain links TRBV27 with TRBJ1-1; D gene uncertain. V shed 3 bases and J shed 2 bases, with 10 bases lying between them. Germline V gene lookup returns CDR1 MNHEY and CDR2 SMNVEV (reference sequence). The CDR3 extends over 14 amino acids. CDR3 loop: CASSFDTHNTEAFF. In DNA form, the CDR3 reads TGTGCCAGCAGTTTCGACACACACAACACTGAAGCTTTCTTT.

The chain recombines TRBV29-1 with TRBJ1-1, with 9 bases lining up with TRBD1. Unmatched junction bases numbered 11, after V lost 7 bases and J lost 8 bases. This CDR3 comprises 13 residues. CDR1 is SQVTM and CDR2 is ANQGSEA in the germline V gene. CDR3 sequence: CSGWTGEIREAFF. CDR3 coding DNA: TGCAGCGGATGGACAGGGGAGATTAGGGAAGCTTTCTTT. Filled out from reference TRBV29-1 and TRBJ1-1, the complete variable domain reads SAVISQKPSRDICQRGTSLTIQCQVDSQVTMMFWYRQQPGQSLTLIATANQGSEATYESGFVIDKFPISRPNLTFSTLTVSNMSPEDSSIYLCSGWTGEIREAFFGQGTRLTVV.

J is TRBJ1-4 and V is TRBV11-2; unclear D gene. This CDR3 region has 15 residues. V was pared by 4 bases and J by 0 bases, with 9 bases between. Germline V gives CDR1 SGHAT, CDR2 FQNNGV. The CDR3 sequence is CASSSGVTTNEKLFF. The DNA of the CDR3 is TGTGCCAGCAGCTCCGGGGTAACAACTAATGAAAAACTGTTTTTT.

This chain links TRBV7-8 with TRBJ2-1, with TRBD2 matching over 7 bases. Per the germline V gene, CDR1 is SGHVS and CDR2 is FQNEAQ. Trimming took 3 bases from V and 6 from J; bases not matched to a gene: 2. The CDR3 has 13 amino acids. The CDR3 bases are TGTGCCAGCAGCTTGCTAGCGGCCAATGAGCAGTTCTTC. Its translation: CASSLLAANEQFF. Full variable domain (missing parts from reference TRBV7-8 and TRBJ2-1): GAGVSQSPRYKVAKRGQDVALRCDPISGHVSLFWYQQALGQGPEFLTYFQNEAQLDKSGLPSDRFFAERPEGSVSTLKIQRTQQEDSAVYLCASSLLAANEQFFGPGTRLTVL.

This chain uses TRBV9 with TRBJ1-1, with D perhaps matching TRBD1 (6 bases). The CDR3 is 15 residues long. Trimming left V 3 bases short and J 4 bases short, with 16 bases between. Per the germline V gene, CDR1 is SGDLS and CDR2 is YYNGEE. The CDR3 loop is CASSGVRGHRTEAFF. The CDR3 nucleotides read TGTGCCAGCAGCGGCGTCCGGGGACATCGCACTGAAGCTTTCTTT.